This note documents a single TCR beta chain sequence. What it recognizes is unknown. Clones were sequenced by immunoSEQ multiplex PCR, and TCRdb holds only the in-frame ones, with some missing. The sample has 950,000 to 1,100,000 clones, under 80% seen once. These data come from a study of shared clonotypes between healthy human individuals. Study-wide results and limits: Naive subsets, compared against memory subsets, generally had larger estimated richness values.

Germline values: CDR1 KGHSH, CDR2 LQKENI. The CDR3 sequence is 13 residues long. V lost 2 bases and J 3 bases, leaving 8 bases between the germline ends. The clonotype comes from a man aged 18 to 35 in good health. Sequencing used memory CD4+ T cells sorted from blood. Subset meaning: CD45RA-negative fraction. The chain has TRBV18 and TRBJ2-7; D call uncertain. The CDR3 sequence: CASSPEVDYEQYF. DNA of the CDR3: TGTGCCAGCTCACCAGAAGTTGACTACGAGCAGTACTTC.